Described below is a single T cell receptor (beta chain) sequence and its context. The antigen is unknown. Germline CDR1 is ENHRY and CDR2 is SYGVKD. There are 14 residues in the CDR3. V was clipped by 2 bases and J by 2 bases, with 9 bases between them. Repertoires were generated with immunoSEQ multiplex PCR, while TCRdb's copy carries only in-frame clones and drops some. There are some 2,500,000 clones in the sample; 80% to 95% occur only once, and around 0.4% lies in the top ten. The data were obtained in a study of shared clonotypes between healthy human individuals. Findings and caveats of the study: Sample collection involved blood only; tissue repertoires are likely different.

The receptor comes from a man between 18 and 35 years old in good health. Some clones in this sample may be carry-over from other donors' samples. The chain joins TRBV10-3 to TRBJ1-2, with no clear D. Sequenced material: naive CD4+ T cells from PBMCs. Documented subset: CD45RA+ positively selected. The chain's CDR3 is CAISEPRRNYGYTF. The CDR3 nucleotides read TGTGCCATCAGTGAGCCTCGGAGGAACTATGGCTACACCTTC.